Each of the 32 T cell receptor beta chains below was sequenced from the same sample in a study of regulatory T cells in long-lasting Graves disease. Construction of the TCR beta libraries employed iRepertoire HTBI primers in conjunction with Arm-PCR of CDR3 regions. Each CDR3 protein is one row after TCRdb ran MiXCR on the multiplex PCR reads. In the table there are more than 300,000 distinct CDR3 sequences, roughly 12% of which are singletons. The time point denotes: newly diagnosed GD, antithyroid drugs for less than 3 months. Isolated PBMC RNA provided the starting material for the TCR library. Separately, the same data were catalogued under a study of T cells in Graves' hyperthyroidism and ophthalmopathy.

Sequenced material: peripheral blood mononuclear cells (PBMCs), taken at new diagnosis, from a patient treated with antithyroid drugs. Source of these receptors: a woman between 18 and 30 years old with Graves disease.

Turning to this clonotype: Since a much larger clone is just one base distant, this may be a read error. This chain joins TRBV24-1 and TRBJ1-2, with 8 bases that match TRBD1. Germline V lookup: CDR1 KGHDR, CDR2 SFDVKD. The CDR3 consists of 19 residues. CDR3 loop: CATSDVSADRAKQNYVYTF. CDR3 bases: TGTGCCACCAGTGATGTTTCCGCGGACAGGGCGAAACAGAACTATGTCTACACCTTC.

This clonotype was detected many times. V usage is TRBV29-1 and J usage is TRBJ2-3, with 9 bases lining up with TRBD2. Germline CDR1 and CDR2: SQVTM and ANQGSEA. This CDR3 is built from 14 residues. Losses at the gene ends were 7 bases for V and 4 bases for J; bases not matched to a gene: 9. CDR3: CSAYSGSGSDTQYF. The CDR3, as DNA: TGCAGCGCCTATAGCGGGAGTGGCTCAGATACGCAGTATTTT.

This clonotype was recorded many times. The chain links TRBV24-1 to TRBJ2-5; D is undetermined. Germline loops: CDR1 KGHDR, CDR2 SFDVKD. V was pared by 1 base and J by 1 base, with 9 bases between. The CDR3 length is 15 residues. CDR3 amino acids: CATSDFGAFQETQYF. The CDR3 DNA is TGTGCCACCAGTGATTTCGGAGCCTTCCAAGAGACCCAGTACTTC.

This chain links TRBV5-1 with TRBJ2-5; tentatively, D is TRBD2 (6 bases). This CDR3 region has 16 residues. V was pared by 0 bases and J by 7 bases, with 19 bases between. Germline CDR1 reads SGHRS; CDR2 reads YFSETQ. The CDR3 loop reads CASSLAGDGGLGTQYF. The CDR3 DNA reads TGCGCCAGCAGCTTGGCGGGGGACGGCGGCTTGGGGACCCAGTACTTC.

In its sample, this clonotype was seen a few times. Here the CDR3 DNA reads TGTGCCAGCAGCCGAAACATCCGTGCTGGACAGTTAGATTATGGCTACACCTTC. Translation: CASSRNIRAGQLDYGYTF. The chain has TRBV7-2 and TRBJ1-2, with a weak D call TRBD1 (6 bases). V was pared by 5 bases and J by 5 bases, with 27 bases between. The CDR3 totals 18 residues. In germline, CDR1 is SGHTA, CDR2 FQGNSA.

This chain uses TRBV7-6 with TRBJ2-3; tentatively, D is TRBD1 or TRBD2 (6 bases each). The V and J ends lost 5 bases and 0 bases respectively, with 15 bases between them. The CDR3 runs 16 residues. Germline loops: CDR1 SGHVS, CDR2 FNYEAQ. This chain's CDR3 is CASSQRGGPSTDTQYF. In DNA form, the CDR3 reads TGTGCCAGCAGCCAGAGAGGGGGGCCTAGCACAGATACGCAGTATTTT.

The chain is built from TRBV24-1 and TRBJ2-1; D unresolved. Trimming shortened V by 3 bases and J by 0 bases, and 8 bases separated the two germline ends. Per germline, CDR1 KGHDR and CDR2 SFDVKD. The CDR3 has 15 residues. The CDR3 sequence: CATSDSSSSYNEQFF. CDR3 nucleotide sequence: TGTGCCACCAGTGATAGCTCGAGCTCCTACAATGAGCAGTTCTTC.

This clonotype was counted ten times or more. This chain links TRBV20-1 with TRBJ2-7; no reliable D call. This CDR3 has 14 amino acids. Germline-derived CDR1 and CDR2 are DFQATT and SNEGSKA (reference sequence). V was shortened by 3 bases and J by 3 bases, with 15 bases between the two germline ends. The chain's CDR3 is CSASSRLPGYEQYF. The CDR3 nucleotides are TGCAGTGCTAGTAGCCGCCTACCCGGCTACGAGCAGTACTTC.

This clonotype appeared a few times. V usage is TRBV10-3 and J usage is TRBJ1-6; D uncertain. Germline-derived CDR1 and CDR2 are ENHRY and SYGVKD. The CDR3 runs to 15 residues. V was shortened by 1 base and J by 7 bases, with 11 bases between the two germline ends. In DNA, the CDR3 is TGTGCCATCAGTGAGTTAGGACCCCCAAATTCACCCCTCCACTTT. Amino acids: CAISELGPPNSPLHF.

This clonotype was seen ten or more times. The chain recombines TRBV29-1 with TRBJ1-2; possibly TRBD1 for D (5 bases). Trimming left V 7 bases short and J 8 bases short, with 17 bases between. Germline lookup yields CDR1 SQVTM and CDR2 ANQGSEA. The CDR3 has 12 residues. The CDR3 coding sequence is TGCAGCGGTAGACGTGTCACAGGAGGCTACACCTTC. It codes for CSGRRVTGGYTF.

This clonotype was counted many times. The rearrangement joins TRBV20-1 to TRBJ1-2; no clear D. CDR1 DFQATT and CDR2 SNEGSKA come from the germline V gene (reference sequence). V was pared by 0 bases and J by 8 bases, with 7 bases between. The CDR3 is 11 residues long. The CDR3 sequence: CSARDYKGYTF. The DNA for the CDR3 is TGCAGTGCTAGAGATTATAAGGGCTACACCTTC.

CDR3 sequence (DNA): TGTGCCATCAGTGAGTGGGGTGAAGAAAAACTGTTTTTT. It specifies CAISEWGEEKLFF. The rearrangement uses TRBV10-3 and TRBJ1-4; no definite D call. The CDR3 extends over 13 amino acids. V lost 1 base and J lost 8, with 8 bases in between. The germline CDR1 and CDR2 sequences are ENHRY and SYGVKD.

This clonotype was observed many times. The chain carries TRBV28 and TRBJ2-2; 7 nucleotides agree with TRBD1. CDR3 length: 15 residues. With V trimmed by 2 bases and J by 3 bases, 3 bases remained unmatched. Germline V gives CDR1 MDHEN, CDR2 SYDVKM. CDR3: CASSLTGVYTGELFF. CDR3 DNA sequence: TGTGCCAGCAGTTTAACAGGGGTATACACCGGGGAGCTGTTTTTT.

This clonotype showed up many times. The chain links TRBV6-9 to TRBJ2-2; TRBD2 matches 7 bases. The CDR3 runs to 16 residues. Germline V gene data show CDR1 as MNHGY and CDR2 as SVAAGI. V shed 3 bases, J shed 3 bases, and the junction held 7 bases outside the gene matches. CDR3 residues: CASSYLGGKDTGELFF. CDR3 nucleotides: TGTGCCAGCAGTTACCTCGGGGGGAAGGACACCGGGGAGCTGTTTTTT.

Ten or more counts support this clonotype. The rearrangement links TRBV7-9 to TRBJ1-1; 10 bases align to TRBD1. The CDR3 has 15 residues. In germline, CDR1 is SEHNR, CDR2 FQNEAQ (reference sequence). The J segment lost 4 bases and the V segment lost 5 bases, leaving 7 bases of the junction unmatched. The CDR3 sequence: CASSPRQGASTEAFF. DNA of the CDR3: TGTGCCAGCAGCCCGCGACAGGGGGCTAGCACTGAAGCTTTCTTT.

This clonotype was recorded at least ten times. Here the CDR3 DNA reads TGTGCCAGCAGCCTTACAGGGAACCCGCTCAGCAATCAGCCCCAGCATTTT. The encoded protein is CASSLTGNPLSNQPQHF. The V gene is TRBV7-2, the J gene TRBJ1-5, with a possible D match to TRBD1 (6 bases). Germline CDR1 and CDR2: SGHTA and FQGNSA. The CDR3 is made up of 17 amino acids. Trimming removed 5 bases at V and 1 base at J, with 18 bases between.

The CDR3 nucleotides are TGTGCCAGCAGCCAAGGCGCACATAGCCTCGAGCAGTACTTC. As protein: CASSQGAHSLEQYF. This chain uses TRBV11-2 with TRBJ2-7, with D unclear. The germline gives CDR1 SGHAT, CDR2 FQNNGV. This CDR3 region has 14 residues. V was clipped by 5 bases and J by 6 bases, with 17 bases between them.

The chain carries TRBV7-9 and TRBJ2-1, with 8 bases aligning to TRBD2. Germline V lookup: CDR1 SEHNR, CDR2 FQNEAQ (reference sequence). V was clipped by 4 bases and J by 6 bases; unmatched bases: 5. CDR3 length: 14 residues. The CDR3 protein is CASSSSGSGNEQFF. The CDR3, as DNA: TGTGCCAGCAGCTCTAGCGGGTCAGGCAATGAGCAGTTCTTC.

The CDR3 DNA reads TGCGCCAGCAGCTTGGACAGGGTAGTCAGCACAGATACGCAGTATTTT. Translation: CASSLDRVVSTDTQYF. V gene TRBV5-1 combines with J gene TRBJ2-3, with D possibly matching TRBD1 (6 bases). This CDR3 contains 16 residues. Trimming pared 0 bases from V and 0 bases from J, leaving 11 bases between. Looked up from germline, CDR1 is SGHRS and CDR2 is YFSETQ.

Of note for this clonotype: A read error is the likely source, as a far larger clone sits one nucleotide away. This rearrangement joins TRBV7-9 to TRBJ1-6, with 9 nucleotides matching TRBD1. V lost 5 bases to trimming and J lost 7 bases; unmatched junction nucleotides: 3. The germline V gene has CDR1 SEHNR and CDR2 FQNEAQ (reference sequence). The length of the CDR3 is 14 residues. CDR3 sequence: CASSHGQGNSPLHF. The DNA for the CDR3 is TGTGCCAGCAGCCACGGACAGGGGAATTCACCCCTCCACTTT.

This clonotype occurred a few times. The rearrangement uses TRBV4-1 and TRBJ2-7; D is undetermined. CDR1 is MGHRA and CDR2 is YSYEKL in the germline V gene. The CDR3 loop spans 11 amino acids. Trimming removed 7 bases at V and 6 bases at J, with 10 bases between. This chain's CDR3 is CASKGPTEQYF. CDR3 DNA: TGCGCCAGCAAAGGACCCACCGAGCAGTACTTC.

This clonotype was observed many times. The rearrangement joins TRBV7-8 to TRBJ1-1, with no clear D. Germline CDR1 and CDR2: SGHVS and FQNEAQ. CDR3 length: 14 residues. Trimming cost V 3 bases and J 1 base, with 9 bases left between them. The CDR3, as DNA: TGTGCCAGCAGCTTTTTAGAGAGGAACACTGAAGCTTTCTTT. Its protein product is CASSFLERNTEAFF.

In this sample, this clonotype turned up many times. This chain uses TRBV11-2 with TRBJ2-1; 9 positions match TRBD2. The CDR3 sequence is 15 residues long. The trim removed 5 bases at V and 4 bases at J, leaving 6 bases unmatched. Germline loops: CDR1 SGHAT, CDR2 FQNNGV. This CDR3 reads CASSGVAGEYNEQFF. The CDR3 bases are TGTGCCAGCAGCGGGGTAGCGGGGGAGTACAATGAGCAGTTCTTC.

The V call is TRBV9, the J call TRBJ1-1; perhaps TRBD1 as D (6 bases). Germline-derived CDR1 and CDR2 are SGDLS and YYNGEE. Deletions cut 4 bases from V and 6 bases from J, with 16 bases between. This CDR3 has 14 amino acids. Here the CDR3 DNA reads TGTGCCAGCAGCCAAGGAGGGGGGGCACCTGAAGCTTTCTTT. It yields the protein CASSQGGGAPEAFF.

Comments on this clonotype: Given a much more abundant clone one base away, this may be a read error. The V call is TRBV12-3 or TRBV12-4, the J call TRBJ2-1; either TRBD1 or TRBD2 may fit D (5 bases each). The V end was cut by 2 bases, the J end by 0 bases, with 8 bases between. This CDR3 spans 15 amino acids. The CDR3 coding sequence is TGTGCCAGCAGTTTATTTGGGGGCTCCTACAATGAGCAGTTCTTC. Its protein product is CASSLFGGSYNEQFF.

This clonotype occurred many times. One end of the junction does not line up with germline, which may come from a read error. The chain couples TRBV2 to TRBJ2-1, with 14 bases aligning to TRBD2. This CDR3 region has 12 residues. Germline assignment: CDR1 SNHLY and CDR2 FYNNEI. Here the CDR3 reads CASRTSGRADNF. As DNA, the CDR3 is TGTGCCAGCAGGACTAGCGGGAGGGCCGACAACTTC.

For this clonotype: This may arise from a read error, as a much more abundant clone is one base away. This CDR3 is missing its conserved last phenylalanine or tryptophan, likely due to a read error. The V and J genes are TRBV6-2 or TRBV6-3 and TRBJ1-1, with D possibly TRBD1 on 6 matching bases. Trimming shortened V by 5 bases and J by 2 bases, and 15 bases separated the two germline ends. The V gene's germline CDR1 is MNHEY and CDR2 SVGEGT. The CDR3 sequence is 15 residues long. As DNA, the CDR3 is TGTGCCAGCAGTGGTTACTGGGACACTAACACTGAAGCTTTCTCT. Residues: CASSGYWDTNTEAFS.

V usage is TRBV6-2 or TRBV6-3 and J usage is TRBJ1-2; D gene ambiguous. V was trimmed by 4 bases and J by 4 bases, leaving 13 bases between them. The CDR3 sequence is 14 residues long. Germline CDR1 MNHEY, CDR2 SVGEGT. For the CDR3, the DNA is TGTGCCAGCAGTTTCCCGGACTTGCTCTATGGCTACACCTTC. Its translation is CASSFPDLLYGYTF.

This clonotype was detected ten times or more. The chain has TRBV7-2 and TRBJ2-5, with unresolved D. The germline CDR1 and CDR2 sequences are SGHTA and FQGNSA. V lost 4 bases to trimming and J lost 3 bases, with 24 bases between them. The CDR3 contains 18 residues. The CDR3 DNA is TGTGCCAGCAGCTCCCACCCGCGTCGATTGACGGAAAAAGAGACCCAGTACTTC. This gives the protein CASSSHPRRLTEKETQYF.

This clonotype was found many times. This chain joins TRBV6-1 and TRBJ1-1; 7 bases are shared with TRBD1. Germline V gene data show CDR1 as MNHNS and CDR2 as SASEGT. V shed 6 bases and J 3 bases; nucleotides not matched to a gene: 4. The CDR3 sequence is 13 residues long. The CDR3 region has the DNA TGTGCCAGCAGGGAGGGGGCGCACACTGAAGCTTTCTTT. It codes for CASREGAHTEAFF.

The V call is TRBV3-1, the J call TRBJ2-5; 9 bases map to TRBD2. Trimming at V came to 6 bases and at J to 5 bases, leaving 10 bases not matched to a gene. CDR1 and CDR2 from the germline V gene are LGHDT and YNNKEL (reference sequence). The CDR3 is 15 residues long. CDR3 sequence: CASRPQLAGRETQYF. In DNA form, the CDR3 reads TGTGCCAGCAGACCCCAACTAGCGGGCAGGGAGACCCAGTACTTC.

The chain couples TRBV6-1 to TRBJ1-2; 11 bases match TRBD1. Germline-derived CDR1 and CDR2 are MNHNS and SASEGT. The CDR3 runs to 15 residues. V was clipped by 7 bases and J by 8 bases; unmatched bases: 12. CDR3 coding DNA: TGTGCCAGCAAGAGGACAGGGGGCGCGGTTGGCGGCTACACCTTC. Protein: CASKRTGGAVGGYTF.